This T cell receptor beta chain was sequenced during a study of blood T cell repertoires in COVID-19. Study overall: Collection of acute and convalescent COVID-19 samples took place in the United States, Italy and Spain. T cells, B-cell-depleted T cells, or PBMCs provided the cDNA or gDNA that served as material.

CDR1 MNHEY and CDR2 SMNVEV come from the germline V gene (reference sequence). V lost 6 bases and J lost 5; bases outside the gene matches: 6. The CDR3 loop spans 13 amino acids. Authors' processing steps: Amplification of reference gene primers was used by the study to estimate nucleated cell counts. TCRdb's copy holds only in-frame clones and misses some; the assay was immunoSEQ multiplex PCR. V and J calls and clone size come straight from that table; D and trimming were deduced from the DNA. The repertoire includes some 70,000 clones, more than 75% of them detected once, and approximately 12% sits in the top ten.

The chain carries TRBV27 and TRBJ2-7, with TRBD2 identical over 8 bases. Sequenced input: peripheral blood. The source of this sequence is a human donor in a cohort sampled during active COVID-19. The CDR3 here is CASSSQGLDEQYV. As DNA, the CDR3 is TGTGCCAGCAGCTCACAGGGACTAGACGAGCAGTACGTC.